A single sample is the source of the 32 T cell receptor beta chains below, sequenced in a study of blood T cell repertoires in COVID-19. TCRdb keeps only in-frame clones here, not all; method: immunoSEQ multiplex PCR. The table records about 12,000 clones, about three quarters of them present only once. The sequenced sample consisted of peripheral blood. Source of these receptors: a man in his 60s with COVID-19, enrolled during active disease.

The V gene is TRBV5-5, the J gene TRBJ1-5, with TRBD1 matching over 7 bases. The CDR3 contains 15 residues. The germline V gene encodes CDR1 SGHKS and CDR2 YYEKEE (reference sequence). V dropped 0 bases and J dropped 7; count of bases not matched to a gene: 7. CDR3 nucleotide sequence: TGTGCCAGCAGCTTGGTAGGGACAGAAGGACAGCCCCAGCATTTT. Amino acid sequence: CASSLVGTEGQPQHF.

By share, this clone ranks as medium-sized. The rearrangement joins TRBV6-5 to TRBJ2-3; a possible D gene is TRBD1 (6 bases). Per germline, CDR1 MNHEY and CDR2 SVGAGI. The V end was cut by 6 bases, the J end by 2 bases, with 12 bases between. The CDR3 loop spans 14 amino acids. Here the CDR3 reads CASSRTALTDTQYF. The CDR3 DNA sequence: TGTGCCAGCAGCCGGACAGCTCTCACAGATACGCAGTATTTT.

The chain uses TRBV2 and TRBJ2-1, with 7 bases that match TRBD1. Germline values: CDR1 SNHLY, CDR2 FYNNEI. Trimming took 6 bases from V and 7 from J; bases not matched to a gene: 9. CDR3 length equals 14 residues. CDR3: CASRTDRMANEQFF. The CDR3 DNA reads TGTGCCAGCAGAACGGACAGGATGGCAAATGAGCAGTTCTTC.

The chain uses TRBV27 and TRBJ2-2; TRBD1 matches at 9 bases. The CDR3 contains 19 residues. CDR1 MNHEY and CDR2 SMNVEV come from the germline V gene (reference sequence). The ends lost 1 base at V and 0 bases at J; junction bases unmatched: 9. In DNA, the CDR3 is TGTGCCAGCAGTTTATTGGATCCGGGACAGGGTTCGAACACCGGGGAGCTGTTTTTT. Translating gives CASSLLDPGQGSNTGELFF.

The chain is built from TRBV11-2 and TRBJ2-3, with a possible D match to TRBD2 (5 bases). CDR1 and CDR2 (germline): SGHAT, FQNNGV. Trimming pared 0 bases from V and 6 bases from J, leaving 10 bases between. CDR3 length equals 14 residues. The CDR3 region is CASSLDAGTDTQYF. The CDR3 DNA reads TGTGCCAGCAGCTTAGATGCGGGTACCGATACGCAGTATTTT. The full variable domain, with the rest looked up from reference TRBV11-2 and TRBJ2-3, is EAGVAQSPRYKIIEKRQSVAFWCNPISGHATLYWYQQILGQGPKLLIQFQNNGVVDDSQLPKDRFSAERLKGVDSTLKIQPAKLEDSAVYLCASSLDAGTDTQYFGPGTRLTVL.

V is TRBV15 and J is TRBJ1-2; D gene unclear. V was trimmed by 2 bases and J by 2 bases, leaving 12 bases between them. CDR3 size: 15 residues. Germline V gene data show CDR1 as LNHNV and CDR2 as YYDKDF (reference sequence). As DNA, the CDR3 is TGTGCCACCAGCAGACCCGTTGGCCCGAACTATGGCTACACCTTC. Encoded protein: CATSRPVGPNYGYTF.

V usage is TRBV12-5 and J usage is TRBJ1-4; D uncertain. Germline-derived CDR1 and CDR2 are LGHNT and FRNRAP. V lost 7 bases, J lost 0 bases, and 12 bases lay in between. The CDR3 has 15 amino acids. The CDR3 spells CASVGAAATNEKLFF. DNA for the CDR3: TGTGCTAGTGTGGGTGCGGCTGCAACTAATGAAAAACTGTTTTTT.

This clone occurred a few times. The CDR3 DNA follows: TGTGCCAGCAGCCGGAGACAGGGATTTTCACCCCTCCACTTT. Encoded protein: CASSRRQGFSPLHF. The chain links TRBV28 to TRBJ1-6; 7 bases fit TRBD1. V was clipped by 6 bases and J by 9 bases; unmatched bases: 8. Per the germline V gene, CDR1 is MDHEN and CDR2 is SYDVKM. The CDR3 has 14 residues.

The chain is built from TRBV28 and TRBJ1-2, with 8 nucleotides matching TRBD1. The V segment lost 6 bases and the J segment 3 bases; nucleotides outside the gene matches: 3. This CDR3 region has 13 residues. Germline V gives CDR1 MDHEN, CDR2 SYDVKM. The CDR3 nucleotides are TGTGCCAGCAGACAGGACAGGGACTATGGCTACACCTTC. Amino acid sequence: CASRQDRDYGYTF.

The chain combines TRBV19 with TRBJ2-7; 12 positions match TRBD1. V was pared by 6 bases and J by 7 bases, with 10 bases of the junction left unmatched. This CDR3 has 15 amino acids. The germline CDR1 and CDR2 sequences are LNHDA and SQIVND (reference sequence). CDR3 loop: CASRLRDRGLGEQYF. CDR3 sequence (DNA): TGTGCCAGTAGGCTACGGGACAGGGGGCTAGGGGAGCAGTACTTC.

This sequence joins TRBV3-1 (or the pseudogene TRBV3-2) and TRBJ2-5; D is unclear. In germline, CDR1 is LGHDT, CDR2 YNNKEL (reference sequence). This CDR3 contains 12 residues. Between the trimmed V and J ends, which lost 6 bases and 5 bases, there was a span of 10 bases. The CDR3 spells CASSLVRETQYF. DNA for the CDR3: TGTGCCAGCAGTCTCGTCCGGGAGACCCAGTACTTC.

The chain links TRBV27 to TRBJ2-6, with 9 bases lining up with TRBD1. V lost 2 bases and J lost 0; bases outside the gene matches: 11. Germline CDR1 is MNHEY and CDR2 is SMNVEV (reference sequence). The CDR3 sequence is 20 residues long. Here the CDR3 DNA reads TGTGCCAGCAGTTTACACCGGGACAGGGATTCCCCCTCTGGGGCCAACGTCCTGACTTTC. It specifies CASSLHRDRDSPSGANVLTF.

This clone was counted once. The chain uses TRBV4-3 and TRBJ2-3; perhaps TRBD1 as D (6 bases). Trimming removed 8 bases from V and 3 bases from J, with 9 bases in between. The germline V gene encodes CDR1 LGHNA and CDR2 YSLEER. This CDR3 comprises 12 residues. CDR3 amino acids: CASEQGTDTQYF. The CDR3 region has the DNA TGCGCCAGCGAACAGGGTACAGATACGCAGTATTTT.

J is TRBJ1-1 and V is TRBV9, with 7 bases aligning to TRBD1. V was pared by 3 bases and J by 4 bases, with 9 bases of the junction left unmatched. The CDR3 contains 15 residues. CDR1 is SGDLS and CDR2 is YYNGEE in the germline V gene. The CDR3 protein is CASSAQGIVSTEAFF. As DNA, the CDR3 is TGTGCCAGCAGCGCACAGGGGATCGTGAGCACTGAAGCTTTCTTT.

This chain uses TRBV9 with TRBJ1-3, with 8 bases aligning to TRBD1. Germline trimming cut 0 bases from V and 6 bases from J; bases unmatched to any gene: 11. Germline CDR1 reads SGDLS; CDR2 reads YYNGEE. The CDR3 spans 17 residues. The CDR3 here is CASSVDPPGQGINTIYF. The CDR3 DNA reads as TGTGCCAGCAGCGTAGATCCCCCCGGACAGGGCATAAACACCATATATTTT.

A remark on this clone: The DNA is left out, because the CDR3 cannot be placed on it with certainty; the CDR3 is given as TCRdb lists it. The chain combines TRBV12-2 with TRBJ1-5; TRBD1 was called by the table and not checked on the DNA. TRBV12-2 is tagged as a pseudogene. The CDR3 totals 15 residues, both ends included. CDR3 sequence: CASRFGQGAGQPQHF.

The V and J genes are TRBV19 and TRBJ1-1, with 7 bases identical to TRBD1. The length of the CDR3 is 14 residues. The J segment lost 4 bases and the V segment lost 6 bases, leaving 8 bases of the junction unmatched. CDR1 is LNHDA and CDR2 is SQIVND in the germline V gene (reference sequence). CDR3 sequence: CASSPTGWGTEAFF. For the CDR3, the DNA is TGTGCCAGTAGCCCGACAGGGTGGGGCACTGAAGCTTTCTTT.

The CDR3 reads CASSNLAPPNTGELFF. The CDR3 region has the DNA TGTGCCAGCAGTAATCTAGCGCCTCCGAACACCGGGGAGCTGTTTTTT. This chain connects TRBV28 to TRBJ2-2; maybe TRBD2 (6 bases). This CDR3 is 16 amino acids long. Between the trimmed V and J ends, which lost 5 bases and 0 bases, there was a span of 13 bases. The germline V gene encodes CDR1 MDHEN and CDR2 SYDVKM.

CDR3 DNA sequence: TGTGCCTGGGTTAGGACCTACAGGGGCCATGAGCAGTTCTTC. As protein: CAWVRTYRGHEQFF. V is TRBV30 and J is TRBJ2-1, with 7 positions matching TRBD1. The CDR3 contains 14 residues. Trimming removed 5 bases from V and 8 bases from J; junction bases left unmatched: 12. CDR1 and CDR2 (germline): GTSNPN, SVGIG (reference sequence).

The V gene is TRBV6-5, the J gene TRBJ2-2; 9 bases align to TRBD2. The germline gives CDR1 MNHEY, CDR2 SVGAGI. CDR3 length: 16 amino acids. The J segment lost 9 bases and the V segment lost 0 bases, leaving 8 bases of the junction unmatched. The chain's CDR3 is CASSYSVAGVKWELFF. CDR3 nucleotides: TGTGCCAGCAGTTACTCAGTAGCGGGAGTTAAATGGGAGCTGTTTTTT.

Only one count was recorded for this clone. The V and J genes are TRBV4-1 and TRBJ1-5; the D is unclear. Germline lookup yields CDR1 MGHRA and CDR2 YSYEKL. This CDR3 contains 14 residues. V was pared by 4 bases and J by 4 bases, with 11 bases between. The CDR3 DNA is TGCGCCAGCAGCCCCGGAGCCCCTAATCAGCCCCAGCATTTT. Protein: CASSPGAPNQPQHF.

The J gene is TRBJ1-1, the V gene TRBV5-1; 10 nucleotides match TRBD1. This CDR3 spans 15 amino acids. The junction had 12 bases not matched to a gene; V was cut back by 5 bases and J by 8 bases. CDR1 and CDR2 (germline): SGHRS, YFSETQ. For the CDR3, the DNA is TGCGCCAGCAGTACCGGGACAGGGGAGATACGGGAAGCTTTCTTT. Translating it yields CASSTGTGEIREAFF.

V is TRBV19 and J is TRBJ2-1; 9 bases fit TRBD1. CDR1 and CDR2 from the germline V gene are LNHDA and SQIVND (reference sequence). V was clipped by 9 bases and J by 2 bases; unmatched bases: 14. This CDR3 is 17 amino acids long. CDR3 protein: CASKSTIQGAPYNEQFF. CDR3 DNA: TGTGCCAGCAAATCGACGATACAGGGGGCCCCCTACAATGAGCAGTTCTTC.

This clone was seen a single time. This chain uses TRBV11-3 with TRBJ2-2, with TRBD1 as a possible D gene (5 bases). Trimming stripped 5 bases from V and 4 bases from J, with 8 bases between. Per the germline V gene, CDR1 is SGHNT and CDR2 is YENEEA. The CDR3 sequence is 13 residues long. CDR3 sequence reads: CASSRTPTGELFF. DNA for the CDR3: TGTGCCAGCAGCCGGACACCCACCGGGGAGCTGTTTTTT. Complete variable domain (other parts from reference TRBV11-3 and TRBJ2-2): EAGVVQSPRYKIIEKKQPVAFWCNPISGHNTLYWYLQNLGQGPELLIRYENEEAVDDSQLPKDRFSAERLKGVDSTLKIQPAELGDSAVYLCASSRTPTGELFFGEGSRLTVL.

The rearrangement links TRBV6-5 to TRBJ2-7, with D tentatively TRBD1 (7 bases). CDR3 length: 16 residues. Germline CDR1 is MNHEY and CDR2 is SVGAGI. Trimming shortened V by 4 bases and J by 4 bases, and 20 bases separated the two germline ends. For the CDR3, the DNA is TGTGCCAGCAGTTCTCCGGAGGGGGCGGCGATGTACGAGCAGTACTTC. It specifies CASSSPEGAAMYEQYF.

V usage is TRBV14 and J usage is TRBJ2-2, with D perhaps matching TRBD1 (6 bases). The CDR3 consists of 15 residues. From germline, CDR1 is SGHDN and CDR2 FVKESK. Trimming took 0 bases from V and 7 from J, leaving 12 bases between them. CDR3 protein: CASSQDYRAGGELFF. The CDR3 DNA follows: TGTGCCAGCAGCCAAGACTACAGGGCGGGCGGGGAGCTGTTTTTT.

The chain carries TRBV5-6 and TRBJ1-4; D perhaps matches TRBD1 (6 bases). Trimming pared 0 bases from V and 8 bases from J, leaving 11 bases between. CDR1 is SGHDT and CDR2 is YYEEEE in the germline V gene. CDR3 length equals 14 residues. CDR3 in amino acids: CASSLARGDEKLFF. CDR3 DNA sequence: TGTGCCAGCAGCTTGGCCAGGGGAGACGAAAAACTGTTTTTT.

V usage is TRBV6-6 and J usage is TRBJ2-7, with 11 bases aligning to TRBD2. The V and J ends lost 4 bases and 6 bases, in that order; junction bases with no gene match: 5. CDR1 MNHNY and CDR2 SVGAGI come from the germline V gene (reference sequence). The CDR3 extends over 14 amino acids. The CDR3 protein is CASSSLAGGAEQYV. CDR3 DNA sequence: TGTGCCAGCAGTTCTCTAGCGGGAGGTGCCGAGCAGTACGTC.

The chain couples TRBV11-3 to TRBJ2-3; TRBD1 is a possible D gene (6 bases). Germline lookup yields CDR1 SGHNT and CDR2 YENEEA. The CDR3 is made up of 14 amino acids. The V and J ends lost 5 bases and 2 bases respectively, with 11 bases between them. The CDR3 bases are TGTGCCAGCAGCCATGACAGGAACACAGATACGCAGTATTTT. Its translation: CASSHDRNTDTQYF.

This clone was picked up a small number of times. The rearrangement uses TRBV5-1 and TRBJ2-5; 7 bases line up with TRBD2. The V gene end was trimmed by 5 bases and the J gene end by 1 base; junction bases not matched to a gene: 2. Germline CDR1 and CDR2: SGHRS and YFSETQ. The CDR3 covers 13 residues. The CDR3 DNA reads TGCGCCAGCAGTGGGGGGGGCCAAGAGACCCAGTACTTC. Translation: CASSGGGQETQYF. Filled out from reference TRBV5-1 and TRBJ2-5, the complete variable domain reads KAGVTQTPRYLIKTRGQQVTLSCSPISGHRSVSWYQQTPGQGLQFLFEYFSETQRNKGNFPGRFSGRQFSNSRSEMNVSTLELGDSALYLCASSGGGQETQYFGPGTRLLVL.

The rearrangement uses TRBV5-6 and TRBJ1-5, with 7 bases aligning to TRBD1. The CDR3 spans 14 residues. Germline lookup yields CDR1 SGHDT and CDR2 YYEEEE. The ends lost 0 bases at V and 6 bases at J; junction bases unmatched: 3. CDR3 loop: CASSLEGASQPQHF. The DNA for the CDR3 is TGTGCCAGCAGCTTGGAGGGGGCTAGTCAGCCCCAGCATTTT.

Concerning this clone: An end of the junction differs from the germline gene, which may be a read error. The chain couples TRBV3-1 (or the pseudogene TRBV3-2) to TRBJ2-7; TRBD1 matches 9 bases. The germline CDR1 and CDR2 sequences are LGHDT and YNNKEL (reference sequence). The CDR3 is 12 residues long. The CDR3 spells CASSQTGTGSRF. The CDR3 DNA reads TGTGCCAGCAGCCAAACCGGGACAGGGTCCCGCTTC.